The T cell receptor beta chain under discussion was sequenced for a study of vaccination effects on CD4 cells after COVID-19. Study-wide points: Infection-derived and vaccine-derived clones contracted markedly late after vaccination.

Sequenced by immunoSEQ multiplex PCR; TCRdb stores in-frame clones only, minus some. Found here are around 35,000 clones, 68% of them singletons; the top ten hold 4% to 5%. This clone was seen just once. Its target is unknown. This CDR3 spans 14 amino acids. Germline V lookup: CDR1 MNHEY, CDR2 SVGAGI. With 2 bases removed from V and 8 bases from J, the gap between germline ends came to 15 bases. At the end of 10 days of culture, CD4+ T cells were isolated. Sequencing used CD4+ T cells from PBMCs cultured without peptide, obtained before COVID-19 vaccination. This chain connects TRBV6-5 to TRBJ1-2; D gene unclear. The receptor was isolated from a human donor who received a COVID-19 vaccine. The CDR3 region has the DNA TGTGCCAGCAGTTACCCTGGACGGGCGGAGGGCTACACCTTC. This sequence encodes CASSYPGRAEGYTF.